The rows below give T cell receptor beta chains drawn from one sample of a study of beta chain features in type 1 diabetes. Produced via immunoSEQ multiplex PCR; TCRdb's table is partial and in-frame only. This sample has hundreds of thousands of clones, with around 14% found just once. Sample: naive CD4+ T cells from blood. These receptor sequences come from a man aged 25 to 40 in good health. The CDR3 runs from the conserved cysteine through the conserved F or W. A D gene is named only where the DNA matches it firmly. Clone size appears in some rows only: once, few, many, or a class for an expanded clone.

>NA|TRBV7-9|TRBJ2-5|NA
TGTGCCAGCAGCTTAGCTGCCCAGCAAGAGACCCAGTACTTC
CASSLAAQQETQYF
>NA|TRBV5-4|TRBJ1-1|NA
TGTGCCAGCAGCTTGCCGGGGGTCCAAGCTTTCTTT
CASSLPGVQAFF
>few|TRBV7-2|TRBJ1-6|NA
TGTGCCAGCAGCTTAGGTAGCAGCGCCAATGTGGCCCTCCACTTT
CASSLGSSANVALHF
>few|TRBV7-9|TRBJ2-3|NA
TGTGCCAGCAGCTTAGGTACCGCAGATACGCAGTATTTT
CASSLGTADTQYF
>NA|TRBV4-2|TRBJ2-3|NA
TGTGCCAGCAGCCAAGAGGCCAGGCCCGGTCCCGCAGATACGCAGTATTTT
CASSQEARPGPADTQYF
>few|TRBV4-3|TRBJ2-3|TRBD1
TGCGCCAGCAGCCAAGAAGTGACAGGGACCACAGATACGCAGTATTTT
CASSQEVTGTTDTQYF
>many|TRBV4-3|TRBJ2-1|TRBD2
TGCGCCAGCAGCAAAGGACTAGCGGGTTACAATGAGCAGTTCTTC
CASSKGLAGYNEQFF
>NA|TRBV7-9|TRBJ2-6|NA
TGTGCCAGCAGCTTAGCAGCGCCTTCTGGGGCCAACGTCCTGACTTTC
CASSLAAPSGANVLTF
>few|TRBV7-2|TRBJ2-3|NA
TGTGCCAGCAGCTACGGCGGAGATACGCAGTATTTT
CASSYGGDTQYF
>few|TRBV29-1|TRBJ2-7|TRBD1
TGCAGCGTAGGGACAGGCCCAGGGAACGAGCAGTACTTC
CSVGTGPGNEQYF
>few|TRBV5-1|TRBJ2-5|NA
TGCGCCAGCAGCTTGTCCGGGACTTCGGAGACCCAGTACTTC
CASSLSGTSETQYF